This T cell receptor (beta chain) originates from a study of T cell responses to AZD1222 COVID-19 vaccine. Study-level points and caveats: Spike was spanned by vaccine-associated CD4 TCRs, with dominance at 160-218 and 743-854. The study sampled repertoires only after the peak T cell response.

On this clone itself: As yet, its antigen is unknown.

This CDR3 is 17 amino acids long. Per the germline V gene, CDR1 is SGHAT and CDR2 is FQNNGV. V trimming: 5 bases; J trimming: 0 bases; junction bases outside the gene matches: 11. Generated by immunoSEQ multiplex PCR, the TCRdb table keeps only in-frame clones and is missing some. The sample records about 66,000 clones, roughly nine tenths being singletons. Sequencing used peripheral blood, obtained on day 0 of AZD1222 vaccination. The genes are TRBV11-2 and TRBJ1-2; 8 nucleotides line up with TRBD1. The sequence derives from an adult in good health. The CDR3 bases are TGTGCCAGCAGCGCTCCGGGACAGGTCGATTCTAACTATGGCTACACCTTC. Protein: CASSAPGQVDSNYGYTF. Full variable domain (rest looked up from reference TRBV11-2 and TRBJ1-2): EAGVAQSPRYKIIEKRQSVAFWCNPISGHATLYWYQQILGQGPKLLIQFQNNGVVDDSQLPKDRFSAERLKGVDSTLKIQPAKLEDSAVYLCASSAPGQVDSNYGYTFGSGTRLTVV.